Each of the 5 T cell receptor beta chains below was sequenced from the same sample in a study of blood T cell repertoires in COVID-19. The repertoire was sequenced with immunoSEQ multiplex PCR; TCRdb's copy has only in-frame clones and lacks some. The repertoire holds tens of thousands of clones, around 90% seen once, with approximately 0.49% in the top ten. Sequencing was performed on peripheral blood. These receptors all stem from a man in his fifties or sixties with COVID-19, enrolled during active disease.

This chain connects TRBV5-1 to TRBJ1-1, with unresolved D. CDR3 length: 16 amino acids. In germline, CDR1 is SGHRS, CDR2 YFSETQ. Trimming pared 6 bases from V and 5 bases from J, leaving 23 bases between. CDR3 in amino acids: CASTSFGGRRGTEAFF. The CDR3 nucleotides read TGCGCCAGCACCTCCTTTGGAGGCCGTCGGGGAACTGAAGCTTTCTTT.

The chain uses TRBV11-1 and TRBJ2-1; D gene uncertain. This CDR3 comprises 15 residues. CDR1 and CDR2 (germline): SGHAT, FQDESV (reference sequence). Between the trimmed V and J ends, which lost 5 bases and 3 bases, there was a span of 14 bases. CDR3 sequence: CASSPTKVIYNEQFF. The CDR3 DNA follows: TGTGCCAGCAGCCCTACTAAGGTTATCTACAATGAGCAGTTCTTC.

This clone has just one count. V usage is TRBV7-8 and J usage is TRBJ2-1; 8 bases match TRBD2. Germline CDR1 reads SGHVS; CDR2 reads FQNEAQ. Trimming removed 4 bases from V and 10 bases from J; junction bases left unmatched: 12. This CDR3 has 15 amino acids. CDR3 sequence reads: CASSYDSGTDREQFF. CDR3 in DNA: TGTGCCAGCAGCTATGATAGCGGGACGGACCGAGAGCAGTTCTTC. Full variable domain (missing parts from reference TRBV7-8 and TRBJ2-1): GAGVSQSPRYKVAKRGQDVALRCDPISGHVSLFWYQQALGQGPEFLTYFQNEAQLDKSGLPSDRFFAERPEGSVSTLKIQRTQQEDSAVYLCASSYDSGTDREQFFGPGTRLTVL.

The chain uses TRBV9 and TRBJ1-4, with 8 bases aligning to TRBD1. The CDR3 contains 15 residues. Trimming cost V 3 bases and J 8 bases; bases outside gene matches: 9. The germline gives CDR1 SGDLS, CDR2 YYNGEE. CDR3 residues: CASSARTGINEKLFF. As DNA, the CDR3 is TGTGCCAGCAGCGCGCGGACAGGGATTAACGAAAAACTGTTTTTT.

This rearrangement joins TRBV5-4 to TRBJ1-2; a possible D gene is TRBD1 (5 bases). The CDR3 covers 15 residues. The V and J ends lost 5 bases and 4 bases respectively, with 18 bases between them. Germline CDR1 is SGHNT and CDR2 is YYREEE (reference sequence). The CDR3 protein is CASSQRGTTVYGYTF. CDR3 DNA sequence: TGTGCCAGCAGTCAGCGCGGGACCACCGTCTATGGCTACACCTTC.